The entry that follows covers one T cell receptor beta chain sequence. Amplification of TCR beta CDR3 regions was performed using RNA transcripts as template. RT-PCR in the first round (using the HTBI primer set) targeted the TCR CDR3. TCRdb recomputed calls from the multiplex PCR reads with MiXCR, one row per CDR3 protein. The table shows about 720,000 distinct CDR3 sequences, with around 17% occurring only once. The data belong to a study of T cells in Graves' hyperthyroidism and ophthalmopathy. Germline assignment: CDR1 SGHTA and CDR2 FQGNSA. The CDR3 totals 12 residues. V was cut by 2 bases and J by 8 bases, with 9 bases left in between.

The clonotype was recovered from a man between 18 and 35 years old with Graves' hyperthyroidism. Sample: blood. The rearrangement uses TRBV7-2 and TRBJ1-2; D unresolved. CDR3 nucleotide sequence: TGTGCCAGCAGCTTAAACCAGGAGGGCTACACCTTC. Protein sequence: CASSLNQEGYTF. Full variable domain (outside the CDR3, taken from reference TRBV7-2 and TRBJ1-2): GAGVSQSPSNKVTEKGKDVELRCDPISGHTALYWYRQSLGQGLEFLIYFQGNSAPDKSGLPSDRFSAERTGGSVSTLTIQRTQQEDSAVYLCASSLNQEGYTFGSGTRLTVV.